This passage covers 8 T cell receptor beta chains from one sample sequenced in a study of shared clonotypes between healthy human individuals. Naivety among CD8 cells was defined by CD45RO negativity and positive CCR7 selection, thereby excluding terminally differentiated effector memory CD45RA+ cells. Profiled with immunoSEQ multiplex PCR; TCRdb holds only in-frame clones, not every one. This table has about 2 million clones, about 94% appearing once. Material for sequencing was naive CD8+ T cells sorted from blood. The receptors derive from a man aged 18 to 30 in good health.

This sequence joins TRBV4-3 and TRBJ1-4; D is ambiguous. Germline V gene data show CDR1 as LGHNA and CDR2 as YSLEER. V lost 3 bases, J lost 8 bases, and 13 bases lay in between. This CDR3 is 14 amino acids long. The CDR3 DNA reads TGCGCCAGCAGCCACGAGGAAGGTGGCGAAAAACTGTTTTTT. Amino acid sequence: CASSHEEGGEKLFF.

The chain carries TRBV4-1 and TRBJ2-1; 8 nucleotides line up with TRBD2. V shed 0 bases, J shed 4 bases, and the junction held 5 bases outside the gene matches. The CDR3 covers 16 residues. CDR1 and CDR2 (germline): MGHRA, YSYEKL. CDR3 loop: CASSQDGSGNYNEQFF. The CDR3 DNA sequence: TGCGCCAGCAGCCAAGATGGTAGCGGGAATTACAATGAGCAGTTCTTC.

The chain links TRBV2 to TRBJ2-7, with TRBD1 identical over 9 bases. V dropped 6 bases and J dropped 3; count of bases not matched to a gene: 6. CDR1 SNHLY and CDR2 FYNNEI come from the germline V gene. This CDR3 has 14 amino acids. The CDR3 DNA reads as TGTGCCAGCAGAGAGGACAGGGGTGGCTACGAGCAGTACTTC. Protein sequence: CASREDRGGYEQYF.

This rearrangement joins TRBV7-3 to TRBJ2-3; tentative D call: TRBD2 (6 bases). This CDR3 is built from 15 residues. The germline V gene has CDR1 SGHTA and CDR2 FQGTGA. V was trimmed by 5 bases and J by 4 bases, leaving 16 bases between them. This chain's CDR3 is CASSPAGGIADTQYF. For the CDR3, the DNA is TGTGCCAGCAGCCCCGCGGGCGGGATCGCAGATACGCAGTATTTT.

The genes are TRBV7-6 and TRBJ2-7, with 7 bases matching TRBD2. The J segment lost 2 bases and the V segment lost 5 bases, leaving 6 bases of the junction unmatched. Germline V CDR1 and CDR2: SGHVS, FNYEAQ. CDR3 length: 14 residues. The CDR3 loop is CASSERGTPYEQYF. The CDR3 region has the DNA TGTGCCAGCAGCGAGCGGGGAACCCCCTACGAGCAGTACTTC.

The CDR3 reads CASSLIPGSETQYF. The DNA of the CDR3 is TGTGCCAGCAGCTTAATCCCAGGGAGTGAGACCCAGTACTTC. The J gene is TRBJ2-5, the V gene TRBV7-9; tentatively, D is TRBD1 or TRBD2 (5 bases each). V shed 2 bases and J shed 5 bases, with 12 bases lying between them. The length of the CDR3 is 14 residues. Germline CDR1 and CDR2: SEHNR and FQNEAQ (reference sequence).

The chain employs TRBV12-2 and TRBJ2-7; the D segment call TRBD2 is taken from the table without a DNA check. TRBV12-2 is deemed a pseudogene. The CDR3 is made up of 16 amino acids. The CDR3 DNA sequence: TGTGCAAGTCCTCCGAGGGAGGGATCCAATTCCTACGAGCAGTACTTC. Translation gives CASPPREGSNSYEQYF.

CDR3 amino acids: CASSLPPTENNEQFF. CDR3 bases: TGTGCCAGCAGCTTACCTCCGACAGAAAACAATGAGCAGTTCTTC. This rearrangement joins TRBV7-3 to TRBJ2-1; TRBD1 might be the D (5 bases). V lost 2 bases, J lost 5 bases, and 13 bases lay in between. Germline V gene sequence: CDR1 SGHTA, CDR2 FQGTGA. CDR3 size: 15 residues.